This T cell receptor (beta chain) was obtained from a study of identifying expanded T cells in peripheral blood. With regard to this clone: Its matching antigen is unknown.

The method was immunoSEQ multiplex PCR; TCRdb's version includes in-frame clones alone and lacks a portion of them. The data show about 100,000 clones, 80% to 90% seen once. No infections or other immune events were documented during collection. Whole-study findings and limits: Approximately 2-week clone count variance significantly increased as total template count grew. Technical replicates showed about 1.2 changed clones; roughly two weeks 15 to 20; four weeks 19.

The CDR3 loop spans 17 amino acids. Germline values: CDR1 SGHVS, CDR2 FNYEAQ. V lost 5 bases and J 7 bases, leaving 25 bases between the germline ends. Sequenced: blood. The chain links TRBV7-6 to TRBJ2-3; a possible D gene is TRBD2 (5 bases). The clonotype originates from a person aged 18 to 69 in good health. The CDR3 protein is CASSPQPRSAGTNTQYF. The CDR3 bases are TGTGCCAGCAGCCCCCAACCTAGGTCGGCGGGCACTAATACGCAGTATTTT.